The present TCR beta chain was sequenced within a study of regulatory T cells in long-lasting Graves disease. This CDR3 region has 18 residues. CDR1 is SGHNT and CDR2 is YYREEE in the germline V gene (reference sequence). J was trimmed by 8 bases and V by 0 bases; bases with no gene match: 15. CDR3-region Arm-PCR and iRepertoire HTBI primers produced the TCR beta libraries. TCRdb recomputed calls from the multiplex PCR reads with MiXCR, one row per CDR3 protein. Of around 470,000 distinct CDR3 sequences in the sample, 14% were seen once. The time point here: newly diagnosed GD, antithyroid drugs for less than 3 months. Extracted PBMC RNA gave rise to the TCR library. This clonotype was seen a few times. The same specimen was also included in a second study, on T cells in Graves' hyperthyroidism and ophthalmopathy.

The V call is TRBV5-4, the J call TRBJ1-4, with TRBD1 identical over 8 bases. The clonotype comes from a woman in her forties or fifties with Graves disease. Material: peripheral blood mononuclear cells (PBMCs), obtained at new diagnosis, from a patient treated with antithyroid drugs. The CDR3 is CASSLGQGRAEAREKLFF. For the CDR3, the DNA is TGTGCCAGCAGCTTGGGACAGGGGAGGGCGGAGGCGCGGGAAAAACTGTTTTTT.